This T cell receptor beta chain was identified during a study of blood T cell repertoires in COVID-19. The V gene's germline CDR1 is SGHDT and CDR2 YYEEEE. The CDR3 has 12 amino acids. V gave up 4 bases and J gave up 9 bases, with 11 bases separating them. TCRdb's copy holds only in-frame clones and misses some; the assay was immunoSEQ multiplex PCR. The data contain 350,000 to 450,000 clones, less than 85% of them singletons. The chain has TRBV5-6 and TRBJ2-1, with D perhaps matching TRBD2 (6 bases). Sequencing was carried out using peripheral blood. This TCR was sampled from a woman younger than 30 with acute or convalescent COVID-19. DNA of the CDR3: TGTGCCAGCAGCCCCCGGGACTTTGAGCAGTTCTTC. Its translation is CASSPRDFEQFF.